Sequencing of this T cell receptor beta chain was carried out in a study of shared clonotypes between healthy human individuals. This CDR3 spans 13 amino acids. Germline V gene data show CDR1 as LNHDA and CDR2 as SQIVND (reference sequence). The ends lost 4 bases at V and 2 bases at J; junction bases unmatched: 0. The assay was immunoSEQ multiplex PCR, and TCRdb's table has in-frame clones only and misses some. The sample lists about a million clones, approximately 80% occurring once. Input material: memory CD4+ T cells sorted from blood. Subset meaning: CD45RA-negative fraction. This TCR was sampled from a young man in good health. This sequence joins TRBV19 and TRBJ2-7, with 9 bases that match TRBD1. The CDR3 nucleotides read TGTGCCAGTAGTAGGGACAGGGCCTACGAGCAGTACTTC. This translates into CASSRDRAYEQYF.